This is a list of T cell receptor beta chains from one sample in a study of beta chain features in type 1 diabetes. The table came from immunoSEQ multiplex PCR; TCRdb's copy has only in-frame clones and leaves some out. The sample has hundreds of thousands of clones, about 32% seen once; the top ten hold about 0.065%. Sequenced input: naive CD4+ T cells from blood. All receptors come from a young man in good health. The CDR3 runs from the conserved cysteine through the conserved F or W. The D gene is left open where the match is weak. Clone sizes are given selectively: once, few, many, or a class where the clone is expanded.

>TRBV5-6|NA|TRBJ2-5|NA
CASSFPRETQYF
TGTGCCAGCAGCTTCCCCCGGGAGACCCAGTACTTC
>TRBV25-1|NA|TRBJ2-5|NA
CASTNMGLGETQYF
TGTGCCAGCACTAACATGGGACTGGGTGAGACCCAGTACTTC
>TRBV25-1|few|TRBJ1-4|NA
CASSEGGGNEKLFF
TGTGCCAGCAGTGAAGGAGGAGGGAATGAAAAACTGTTTTTT
>TRBV29-1|NA|TRBJ2-3|NA
CSVGSVPLSPDTQYF
TGCAGCGTTGGTAGCGTCCCGTTAAGCCCAGATACGCAGTATTTT
>TRBV5-1|NA|TRBJ2-7|TRBD1
CASSLAVGTGFYEQYF
TGCGCCAGCAGCTTGGCCGTGGGGACAGGGTTTTACGAGCAGTACTTC
>TRBV7-9|NA|TRBJ2-7|TRBD1
CASSFPSGQDYEQYF
TGTGCCAGCAGCTTTCCTTCGGGACAGGACTACGAGCAGTACTTC
>TRBV7-8|NA|TRBJ2-1|TRBD2
CASSLARTSVEQFF
TGTGCCAGCAGCTTAGCCCGGACTAGCGTCGAGCAGTTCTTC
>TRBV6-1|NA|TRBJ2-7|NA
CATLASWRNSYEQYF
TGTGCCACCTTAGCGTCGTGGAGGAACTCCTACGAGCAGTACTTC
>TRBV2|NA|TRBJ1-5|NA
CASSERLVDQPQHF
TGTGCCAGCAGTGAAAGGCTGGTCGATCAGCCCCAGCATTTT
>TRBV7-8|few|TRBJ2-6|NA
CASSLAGYISGANVLTF
TGTGCCAGCAGCTTGGCTGGGTATATCTCTGGGGCCAACGTCCTGACTTTC
>TRBV29-1|NA|TRBJ2-5|NA
CTHNRAGETQYF
TGCACCCACAATAGGGCGGGAGAGACCCAGTACTTC
>TRBV30|NA|TRBJ2-7|TRBD2
CAWDSRLAENYEQYF
TGTGCCTGGGATTCTCGACTAGCGGAGAACTACGAGCAGTACTTC
>TRBV2|NA|TRBJ2-3|TRBD2
CASSESREGPTDTQYF
TGTGCCAGCAGTGAATCGCGGGAGGGCCCGACAGATACGCAGTATTTT
>TRBV19|NA|TRBJ2-5|NA
CASSIDRARSETQYF
TGTGCCAGTAGTATAGATCGGGCGAGGTCGGAGACCCAGTACTTC
>TRBV30|NA|TRBJ2-7|NA
CAWSVQAYYEQYF
TGTGCCTGGAGTGTACAGGCCTACTACGAGCAGTACTTC
>TRBV7-2|NA|TRBJ1-1|NA
CASSRYRVTEAFF
TGTGCCAGCAGCCGATACAGGGTTACTGAAGCTTTCTTT
>TRBV29-1|few|TRBJ2-1|TRBD2
CSSEAPGGIYNEQFF
TGCAGCTCCGAGGCCCCGGGAGGGATATACAATGAGCAGTTCTTC
>TRBV7-2|few|TRBJ2-2|NA
CASRRNRVTGELFF
TGTGCCAGCAGACGAAACAGGGTCACCGGGGAGCTGTTTTTT
>TRBV7-9|NA|TRBJ1-4|NA
CASSSGLEKLFF
TGTGCCAGCAGCTCAGGGTTGGAAAAACTGTTTTTT
>TRBV7-2|NA|TRBJ2-4|NA
CASSQDRNIQYF
TGTGCCAGCAGCCAAGACAGAAACATTCAGTACTTC
>TRBV9|NA|TRBJ2-3|TRBD2
CASSVEAAGGPTDTQYF
TGTGCCAGCAGCGTAGAGGCGGCGGGAGGACCCACAGATACGCAGTATTTT
>TRBV29-1|NA|TRBJ2-1|TRBD2
CSTRLAEYNEQFF
TGCAGTACGCGACTAGCGGAGTACAATGAGCAGTTCTTC
>TRBV11-2|NA|TRBJ2-1|TRBD2
CASSLGLAAEQFF
TGTGCCAGCAGCTTAGGCCTAGCGGCTGAGCAGTTCTTC
>TRBV5-1|NA|TRBJ2-1|TRBD1
CASSSVDRTGGEQFF
TGCGCCAGCAGTTCGGTCGATAGGACAGGGGGTGAGCAGTTCTTC
>TRBV5-1|few|TRBJ1-2|TRBD1
CASSASTGNYGYTF
TGCGCCAGCAGCGCCTCGACAGGGAACTATGGCTACACCTTC
>TRBV30|NA|TRBJ1-1|NA
CAWSTDRNTEAFF
TGTGCCTGGAGTACGGACAGAAACACTGAAGCTTTCTTT
>TRBV30|NA|TRBJ2-1|TRBD1
CAWRRTGGFSYNEQFF
TGTGCCTGGAGGCGGACAGGGGGATTCTCCTACAATGAGCAGTTCTTC
>TRBV7-2|NA|TRBJ1-2|NA
CASSLEQGVNYGYTF
TGTGCCAGCAGCTTAGAACAGGGTGTGAACTATGGCTACACCTTC
>TRBV27|NA|TRBJ2-3|NA
CASSLLAVRTDTQYF
TGTGCCAGCAGTTTGTTAGCGGTGCGCACAGATACGCAGTATTTT
>TRBV5-1|few|TRBJ2-1|TRBD1
CASSLGQGDEQFF
TGCGCCAGCAGCTTGGGACAGGGCGATGAGCAGTTCTTC
>TRBV30|few|TRBJ1-4|NA
CAWSGGFEKLFF
TGTGCCTGGAGCGGGGGATTTGAAAAACTGTTTTTT
>TRBV29-1|few|TRBJ1-1|NA
CSVESGEGEAFF
TGCAGCGTTGAAAGCGGGGAGGGTGAAGCTTTCTTT
>TRBV30|few|TRBJ2-1|NA
CAWSVRAEQFF
TGTGCCTGGAGTGTAAGGGCAGAGCAGTTCTTC
>TRBV29-1|NA|TRBJ2-3|NA
CSVGTGTDTQYF
TGCAGCGTGGGCACAGGGACAGATACGCAGTATTTT
>TRBV7-2|once|TRBJ2-7|TRBD2
CASSLAASGNYEQYF
TGTGCCAGCAGCTTAGCGGCTAGCGGGAACTACGAGCAGTACTTC
>TRBV5-1|NA|TRBJ2-2|TRBD2
CASSLLTSGNTGELFF
TGCGCCAGCAGCTTGTTAACTAGCGGAAACACCGGGGAGCTGTTTTTT
>TRBV30|NA|TRBJ2-7|NA
CAWRNSSSYEQYF
TGTGCCTGGAGAAACAGCAGCTCCTACGAGCAGTACTTC